This T cell receptor beta chain was found in a study of shared clonotypes between healthy human individuals. TCRdb's table, derived via immunoSEQ multiplex PCR, lists solely in-frame clones and lacks some. Of some 2,400,000 clones listed, approximately 94% are singletons. The V and J ends lost 4 bases and 3 bases respectively, with 9 bases between them. The CDR3 is made up of 13 amino acids. The V gene's germline CDR1 is SGHTA and CDR2 FQGNSA. Comments on this clone: Its antigen is still unknown.

The study's findings and limits: What rarefaction showed was incomplete sorted-subset sequencing despite large depth.

The sample consisted of naive CD4+ T cells sorted from blood. Subset meaning: CD45RA+ positively selected. The chain links TRBV7-2 to TRBJ1-1, with D unclear. This TCR derives from a man aged 18-30 years in good health. The CDR3 protein is CASSSILDTEAFF. The CDR3 DNA is TGTGCCAGCAGCTCCATCCTAGACACTGAAGCTTTCTTT.